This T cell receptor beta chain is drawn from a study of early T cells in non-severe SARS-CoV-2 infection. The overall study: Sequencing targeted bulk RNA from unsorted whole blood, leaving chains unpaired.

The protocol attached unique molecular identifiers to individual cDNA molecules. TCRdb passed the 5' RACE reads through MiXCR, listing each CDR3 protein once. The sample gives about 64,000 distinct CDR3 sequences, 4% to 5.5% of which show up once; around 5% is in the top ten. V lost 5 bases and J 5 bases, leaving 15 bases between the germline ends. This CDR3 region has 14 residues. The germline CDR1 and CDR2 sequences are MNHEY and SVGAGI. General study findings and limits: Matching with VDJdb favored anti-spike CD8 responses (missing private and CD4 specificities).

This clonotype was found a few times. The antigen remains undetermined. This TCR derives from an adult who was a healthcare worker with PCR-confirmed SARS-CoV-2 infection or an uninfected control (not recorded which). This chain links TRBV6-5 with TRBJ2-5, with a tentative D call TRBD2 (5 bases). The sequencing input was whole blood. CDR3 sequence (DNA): TGTGCCAGCAGTCCCCTGACCAGAGGGGAGACCCAGTACTTC. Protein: CASSPLTRGETQYF.